This T cell receptor (beta chain) was documented in a study of shared clonotypes between healthy human individuals. About this clone: The antigen is undetermined.

With 3 bases clipped from V and 5 bases from J, the junction kept 6 bases outside the gene matches. Germline assignment: CDR1 SGDLS and CDR2 YYNGEE. This CDR3 contains 14 residues. The assay was immunoSEQ multiplex PCR, and TCRdb's table has in-frame clones only and misses some. The table lists about 1 million clones, 60% to 80% of them singletons. Study-level results: Lower generation probabilities were found for non-shared clonotypes than for those shared by all four donors.

The chain recombines TRBV9 with TRBJ2-5; 8 positions agree with TRBD2. Input material: memory CD4+ T cells sorted from blood. As to subset: CD45RA-negative fraction. The sequence derives from a man aged 18 to 35 in good health. CDR3 DNA: TGTGCCAGCAGCGCTGGGACTAGTTGGGAGACCCAGTACTTC. Its protein is CASSAGTSWETQYF.